Here is one T cell receptor beta chain with its context. What it binds is not known. This sample was taken from a study of T cells expressing NK-cell markers. As for the study in general: Sequenced donors, eight in total, included seven who were HCMV-seropositive and one who was seronegative.

Following a re-call of the 5' RACE reads, TCRdb has one entry per CDR3 protein and lacks DNA. This table lists 300,000 to 450,000 distinct CDR3 sequences. Findings and limits, study-wide: NKG2C+ dominant clonotype frequencies in six donors were roughly 1.0-7.5% of CD8+ T cells.

Sequences were obtained from blood T cells: a sorted CD56 or NKG2C T cell subset, CD4+ or CD8+ T cells, or bulk PBMC T cells (not recorded which). This TCR was sampled from a man aged 18 to 69 in good health.

The CDR3 here is CASSPTGGVPFGYTF. The V and J genes are TRBV7-3 and TRBJ1-2. The CDR3 runs 15 residues. Germline V lookup: CDR1 SGHTA, CDR2 FQGTGA.